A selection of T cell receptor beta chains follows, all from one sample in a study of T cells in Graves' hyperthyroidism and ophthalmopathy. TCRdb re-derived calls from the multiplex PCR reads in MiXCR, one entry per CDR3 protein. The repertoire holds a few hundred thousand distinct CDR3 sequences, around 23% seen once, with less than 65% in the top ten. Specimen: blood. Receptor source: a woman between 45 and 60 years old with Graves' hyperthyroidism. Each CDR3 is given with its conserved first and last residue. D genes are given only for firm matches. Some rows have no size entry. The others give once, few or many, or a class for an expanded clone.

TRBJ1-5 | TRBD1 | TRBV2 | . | TGTGCCAGCAGTGAGGTTGGAGGGGGCGCGAACAATCAGCCCCAGCATTTT | CASSEVGGGANNQPQHF
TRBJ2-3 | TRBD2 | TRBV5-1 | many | TGCGCCAGCAGCCAACAGGGTCCGGGACTAGCGGGAGTGGGTACGCAGTATTTT | CASSQQGPGLAGVGTQYF
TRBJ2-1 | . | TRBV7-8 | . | TGTGCCAGCAGCTTAAAGGGTATCCCCGGGTATGAGCAGTTCTTC | CASSLKGIPGYEQFF
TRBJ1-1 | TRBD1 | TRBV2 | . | TGTGCCAGCACGGAGGGGGCGGCGTGGACTGAAGCTTTCTTT | CASTEGAAWTEAFF
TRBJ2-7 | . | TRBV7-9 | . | TGTGCCAGCAGCGAAAACAGTTCCCCGTTGGTCGAGCAGTACTTC | CASSENSSPLVEQYF
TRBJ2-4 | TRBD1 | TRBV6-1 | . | TGTGCCAGCAGTAACGCCTTCGACAGGGGGCGAAACATTCAGTACTTC | CASSNAFDRGRNIQYF
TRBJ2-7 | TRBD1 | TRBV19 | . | TGTGCCAGAGGACAGGGAACCTACGAGCAGTACTTC | CARGQGTYEQYF
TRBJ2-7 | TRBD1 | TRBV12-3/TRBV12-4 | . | TGTGCCAGCAGTCGGACAGGGAAAGCCTACGAGCAGTACTTC | CASSRTGKAYEQYF
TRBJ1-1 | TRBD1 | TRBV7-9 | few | TGTGCCAGCAGCCCCCCAGCAGGGGGGCTGTTAAAAGCTTTCTTT | CASSPPAGGLLKAFF
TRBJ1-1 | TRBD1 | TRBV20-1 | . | TGCAGTGCTAGGACAGGGGGCGCGGGTGGTACTGAAGCTTTCTTT | CSARTGGAGGTEAFF
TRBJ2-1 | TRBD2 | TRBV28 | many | TGTGCCAGCAGTCCATGGGGGACTAAAGCTGAGCAGTTCTTC | CASSPWGTKAEQFF
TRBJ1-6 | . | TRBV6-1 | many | TGTGCCAGCAGTTTGGGCCGCGGGGGTTCACCCCTCCACTTT | CASSLGRGGSPLHF
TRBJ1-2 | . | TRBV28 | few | TGTGCCAGCACCAACGGGGCCGCAGGCTATGGCTACACCTTC | CASTNGAAGYGYTF
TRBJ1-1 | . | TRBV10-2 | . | TGCGCCAGCTCAAGACAGGACCCGAACACTGAAGCTTTCTTT | CASSRQDPNTEAFF
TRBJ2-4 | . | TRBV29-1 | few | TGCAGCCCCCGACAGTCAACAATAGCCAAAAACATTCAGTACTTC | CSPRQSTIAKNIQYF
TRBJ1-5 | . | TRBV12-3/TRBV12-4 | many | TGTGCCAGCAGCAAGGGACGGTTTAGCAATCAGCCCCAGCATTTT | CASSKGRFSNQPQHF
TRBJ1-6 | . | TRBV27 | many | TGTGCCAGCAGTTTAGGGGGCTCCTATAATTCACCCCTCCACTTT | CASSLGGSYNSPLHF
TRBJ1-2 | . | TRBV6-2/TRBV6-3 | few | TGTGCCAGCAGGGATGGGTCGCCAGGCGGGACTGGCTACACCTTC | CASRDGSPGGTGYTF
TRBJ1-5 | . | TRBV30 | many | TGTGCCTGGAGATCCACAGCACCCGAAGGGCCCCAGCATTTT | CAWRSTAPEGPQHF
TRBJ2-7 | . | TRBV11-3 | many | TGTGCCAGCAGCTTAGCCCTAGCGTACGAGCAGTACTTC | CASSLALAYEQYF
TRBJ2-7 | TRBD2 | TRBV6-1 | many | TGTGCCAGCAGTTCAGGACTAGCGGGTCAGGTCTACGAGCAGTACTTC | CASSSGLAGQVYEQYF
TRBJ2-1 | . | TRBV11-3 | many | TGTGCCAGCACCCCCTTTTCGGCCCCCTACAATGAGCAGTTCTTC | CASTPFSAPYNEQFF
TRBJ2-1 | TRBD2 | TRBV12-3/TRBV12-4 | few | TGTGCCAGCAGCCCGCGGGGGGGCGACAATGAGCAGTTCTTC | CASSPRGGDNEQFF
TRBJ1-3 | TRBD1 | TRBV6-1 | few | TGTGCCAGCAGTGCCGAAACAGGGGGCGGTGGAAACACCATATATTTT | CASSAETGGGGNTIYF
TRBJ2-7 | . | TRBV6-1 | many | TGTGCCAGCAGTGAAGTCGGGGGAGTCGGCTACGAGCAGTACTTC | CASSEVGGVGYEQYF
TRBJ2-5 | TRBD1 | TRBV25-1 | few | TGTGCCAGCAGTGACCTACAGGGGAAAGAGACCCAGTACTTC | CASSDLQGKETQYF
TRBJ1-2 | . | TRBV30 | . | TGTGCCTGGGGGACAATCTCTGGCTATGGCTACACCTTC | CAWGTISGYGYTF
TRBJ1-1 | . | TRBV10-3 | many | TGTGCCATCAGTGTGGGTGCACGAATGAACACTGAAGCTTTCTTT | CAISVGARMNTEAFF
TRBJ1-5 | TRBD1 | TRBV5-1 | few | TGCGCCAGCAGCTTGGCGACAGGGGTTTATCAGCCCCAGCATTTT | CASSLATGVYQPQHF
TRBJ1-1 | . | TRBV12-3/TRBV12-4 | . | TGTGCCAGCAGTTTATATCAGGGGCGTACTGAAGCTTTCTTT | CASSLYQGRTEAFF
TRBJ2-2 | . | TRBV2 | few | TGTGCCAGCAAATGGACGAACACCGGGGAGCTGTTTTTT | CASKWTNTGELFF
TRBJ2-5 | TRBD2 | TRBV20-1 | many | TGCAGTGCTGACACGGGACTACTCTTTCAGGAGACCCAGTACTTC | CSADTGLLFQETQYF
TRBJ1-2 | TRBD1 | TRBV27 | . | TGTGCCAGCAGTCCGGGGACAGTCCTGTTCTATGGCTACACCTTC | CASSPGTVLFYGYTF
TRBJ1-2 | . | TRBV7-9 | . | TGTGCCAGCAGCTTAGGGTGGAACAGGGAGAACTATGGCTACACCTTC | CASSLGWNRENYGYTF
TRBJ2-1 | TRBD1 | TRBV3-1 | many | TGTGCCAGCAGCTCACAGGGGTTCGGTGAGCAGTTCTTC | CASSSQGFGEQFF
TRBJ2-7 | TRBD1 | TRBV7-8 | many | TGTGCCACCCGGGACAGGGCCCTCTACGAGCAGTACTTC | CATRDRALYEQYF
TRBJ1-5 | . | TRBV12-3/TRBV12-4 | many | TGTGCCAGCGGCAGGACGGCCAGCAATCAGCCCCAGCATTTT | CASGRTASNQPQHF
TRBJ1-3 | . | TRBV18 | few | TGTGCCAGCTCAGACCTCGGGGCAGGGGCTGGAAACACCATATATTTT | CASSDLGAGAGNTIYF
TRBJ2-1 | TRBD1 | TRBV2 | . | TGTGCCAGCAGTATCGGGACAGCCTACAATGAGCAGTTCTTC | CASSIGTAYNEQFF
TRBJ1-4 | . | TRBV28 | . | TGTGCCAGCACCCCACCTTTACACACGGGTAATGAAAAACTGTTTTTT | CASTPPLHTGNEKLFF
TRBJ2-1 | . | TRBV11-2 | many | TGTGCCAGCAGCCCAGCCGGGAGCCGAGGCAATGAGCAGTTCTTC | CASSPAGSRGNEQFF